These T cell receptor beta chains were read from a single sample in a study of CD8 T cells in Susac syndrome. Each CDR3 protein gets one entry after TCRdb re-called the immunoSEQ multiplex PCR reads with MiXCR. The sample lists about 120,000 distinct CDR3 sequences; roughly 95% were seen once. Specimen: CD4+ T cells from PBMCs. All receptors derive from a human donor with Susac syndrome. Each CDR3 is given with its conserved first and last residue. The order of the fields is CDR3 protein, CDR3 DNA, V gene, clone size, D gene, J gene. D genes are given only for firm matches. The size entry is marked missing in some rows and otherwise reads once, few, many or a size class.

CDR3aa: CSALTGTRFNEQFF
CDR3nt: TGCAGTGCCCTAACCGGGACTAGATTCAATGAGCAGTTCTTC
v_gene: TRBV20-1
abundance: once
d_gene: TRBD2
j_gene: TRBJ2-1

CDR3aa: CASSRASGLEQYF
CDR3nt: TGTGCCAGCAGTCGGGCTAGCGGACTCGAGCAGTACTTC
v_gene: TRBV6-5
abundance: NA
d_gene: TRBD2
j_gene: TRBJ2-7

CDR3aa: CASSMGAEETQYF
CDR3nt: TGCGCCAGCTCTATGGGGGCCGAGGAGACCCAGTACTTC
v_gene: TRBV5-1
abundance: NA
d_gene: NA
j_gene: TRBJ2-5

CDR3aa: CASSEGGAQSNEQFF
CDR3nt: TGTGCCAGCAGCGAGGGGGGGGCGCAGTCAAATGAGCAGTTCTTC
v_gene: TRBV7-2
abundance: NA
d_gene: NA
j_gene: TRBJ2-1

CDR3aa: CASSLGLAGELFF
CDR3nt: TGTGCCAGCAGCTTGGGATTGGCCGGGGAGCTGTTTTTT
v_gene: TRBV5-4
abundance: NA
d_gene: NA
j_gene: TRBJ2-2

CDR3aa: CASSYGGAANYGYTF
CDR3nt: TGTGCCAGCAGTTACGGCGGGGCCGCTAACTATGGCTACACCTTC
v_gene: TRBV6-5
abundance: NA
d_gene: NA
j_gene: TRBJ1-2

CDR3aa: CASSSQSGGGSYEQYF
CDR3nt: TGTGCCAGCAGCTCTCAATCGGGGGGCGGTTCCTACGAGCAGTACTTC
v_gene: TRBV7-2
abundance: NA
d_gene: NA
j_gene: TRBJ2-7

CDR3aa: CASSPRMDRGSGYTF
CDR3nt: TGTGCCAGCAGTCCCCGCATGGACAGGGGATCCGGCTACACCTTC
v_gene: TRBV6-5
abundance: NA
d_gene: TRBD1
j_gene: TRBJ1-2

CDR3aa: CSVEGQENIQYF
CDR3nt: TGCAGCGTTGAAGGACAGGAAAACATTCAGTACTTC
v_gene: TRBV29-1
abundance: NA
d_gene: NA
j_gene: TRBJ2-4

CDR3aa: CASSQVGLAGVNEQFF
CDR3nt: TGCGCCAGCAGCCAAGTGGGACTAGCGGGAGTTAATGAGCAGTTCTTC
v_gene: TRBV4-1
abundance: NA
d_gene: TRBD2
j_gene: TRBJ2-1

CDR3aa: CASSFPGVAVNGYTF
CDR3nt: TGTGCCAGCAGCTTTCCGGGGGTGGCGGTCAATGGCTACACCTTC
v_gene: TRBV5-4
abundance: NA
d_gene: NA
j_gene: TRBJ1-2

CDR3aa: CASSLTLSGSFTGELFF
CDR3nt: TGTGCCAGCAGTTTAACCCTTAGCGGGAGTTTCACCGGGGAGCTGTTTTTT
v_gene: TRBV6-5
abundance: NA
d_gene: TRBD2
j_gene: TRBJ2-2

CDR3aa: CATSRFPGANEKLFF
CDR3nt: TGTGCCACCAGCAGATTCCCAGGGGCTAATGAAAAACTGTTTTTT
v_gene: TRBV15
abundance: NA
d_gene: NA
j_gene: TRBJ1-4

CDR3aa: CASSFGWDRVNEKLFF
CDR3nt: TGCGCCAGCAGCTTCGGTTGGGACAGAGTGAATGAAAAACTGTTTTTT
v_gene: TRBV5-1
abundance: NA
d_gene: TRBD1
j_gene: TRBJ1-4

CDR3aa: CASSPGLAGGPADTQYF
CDR3nt: TGTGCCAGCAGCCCGGGACTAGCGGGAGGGCCGGCTGATACGCAGTATTTT
v_gene: TRBV7-8
abundance: NA
d_gene: TRBD2
j_gene: TRBJ2-3

CDR3aa: CASSPHPSSGELFF
CDR3nt: TGTGCCAGCAGCCCCCATCCCAGCTCCGGGGAGCTGTTTTTT
v_gene: TRBV7-3
abundance: NA
d_gene: NA
j_gene: TRBJ2-2

CDR3aa: CASSLNRMNTEAFF
CDR3nt: TGTGCCAGCAGTTTAAACAGGATGAACACTGAAGCTTTCTTT
v_gene: TRBV12-3/TRBV12-4
abundance: NA
d_gene: NA
j_gene: TRBJ1-1

CDR3aa: CSVGDGRYYEQYF
CDR3nt: TGCAGCGTTGGAGACGGCAGATACTACGAGCAGTACTTC
v_gene: TRBV29-1
abundance: NA
d_gene: NA
j_gene: TRBJ2-7

CDR3aa: CASSYPPNGEQYF
CDR3nt: TGTGCCAGCAGTTATCCGCCCAACGGCGAGCAGTACTTC
v_gene: TRBV6-6
abundance: NA
d_gene: NA
j_gene: TRBJ2-7

CDR3aa: CASSWGVRTDTQYF
CDR3nt: TGCGCCAGCAGCTGGGGAGTACGCACAGATACGCAGTATTTT
v_gene: TRBV5-1
abundance: NA
d_gene: NA
j_gene: TRBJ2-3

CDR3aa: CAWSGADWGTDTQYF
CDR3nt: TGTGCCTGGAGTGGGGCGGATTGGGGCACAGATACGCAGTATTTT
v_gene: TRBV30
abundance: NA
d_gene: NA
j_gene: TRBJ2-3

CDR3aa: CSARRAPQETQYF
CDR3nt: TGCAGTGCTAGGCGGGCGCCCCAAGAGACCCAGTACTTC
v_gene: TRBV20-1
abundance: NA
d_gene: NA
j_gene: TRBJ2-5

CDR3aa: CASRHDRDTWNTEAFF
CDR3nt: TGTGCCAGCAGACACGACAGGGACACTTGGAACACTGAAGCTTTCTTT
v_gene: TRBV6-6
abundance: NA
d_gene: TRBD1
j_gene: TRBJ1-1

CDR3aa: CATTGGEYGYTF
CDR3nt: TGTGCCACTACGGGGGGCGAATATGGCTACACCTTC
v_gene: TRBV6-5
abundance: NA
d_gene: NA
j_gene: TRBJ1-2

CDR3aa: CASSPYGGLGDSKNEQFF
CDR3nt: TGTGCCAGCAGCCCCTACGGCGGATTGGGGGACTCAAAGAATGAGCAGTTCTTC
v_gene: TRBV4-2
abundance: NA
d_gene: NA
j_gene: TRBJ2-1

CDR3aa: CASSLNRGRTYEQYF
CDR3nt: TGTGCCAGCAGCCTTAACAGGGGAAGGACCTACGAGCAGTACTTC
v_gene: TRBV3-1
abundance: NA
d_gene: TRBD1
j_gene: TRBJ2-7

CDR3aa: CSVGQGAYGYTF
CDR3nt: TGCAGCGTTGGCCAGGGGGCCTATGGCTACACCTTC
v_gene: TRBV29-1
abundance: NA
d_gene: TRBD1
j_gene: TRBJ1-2

CDR3aa: CASSFSGSSETQYF
CDR3nt: TGTGCCAGCAGTTTTAGCGGGAGTAGTGAGACCCAGTACTTC
v_gene: TRBV27
abundance: NA
d_gene: TRBD2
j_gene: TRBJ2-5

CDR3aa: CSANRVGTEAFF
CDR3nt: TGCAGTGCTAACAGGGTCGGCACTGAAGCTTTCTTT
v_gene: TRBV20-1
abundance: NA
d_gene: NA
j_gene: TRBJ1-1

CDR3aa: CATQLAVTGELFF
CDR3nt: TGTGCCACCCAACTAGCGGTCACCGGGGAGCTGTTTTTT
v_gene: TRBV15
abundance: NA
d_gene: TRBD2
j_gene: TRBJ2-2

CDR3aa: CSARDRSGADTEAFF
CDR3nt: TGCAGTGCTAGAGATCGATCGGGGGCAGACACTGAAGCTTTCTTT
v_gene: TRBV20-1
abundance: NA
d_gene: NA
j_gene: TRBJ1-1

CDR3aa: CASSSDWAGQADTDTQYF
CDR3nt: TGTGCCAGCAGCTCCGATTGGGCCGGGCAGGCCGACACAGATACGCAGTATTTT
v_gene: TRBV7-9
abundance: NA
d_gene: NA
j_gene: TRBJ2-3

CDR3aa: CASMGSQETQYF
CDR3nt: TGTGCCAGCATGGGGAGTCAAGAGACCCAGTACTTC
v_gene: TRBV9
abundance: NA
d_gene: NA
j_gene: TRBJ2-5

CDR3aa: CASSPNGGVETQYF
CDR3nt: TGTGCCAGCAGCCCAAATGGGGGCGTAGAGACCCAGTACTTC
v_gene: TRBV5-4
abundance: once
d_gene: NA
j_gene: TRBJ2-5

CDR3aa: CASSDPRIHTQYF
CDR3nt: TGTGCCAGCAGTGATCCTAGGATACATACGCAGTATTTT
v_gene: TRBV12-3/TRBV12-4
abundance: once
d_gene: NA
j_gene: TRBJ2-3

CDR3aa: CASSYLAGGPVEQFF
CDR3nt: TGTGCCAGCAGTTACCTAGCGGGAGGGCCGGTTGAGCAGTTCTTC
v_gene: TRBV7-3
abundance: NA
d_gene: TRBD2
j_gene: TRBJ2-1

CDR3aa: CSGLTGVEQYF
CDR3nt: TGCAGTGGACTCACAGGGGTCGAGCAGTACTTC
v_gene: TRBV20-1
abundance: NA
d_gene: TRBD1
j_gene: TRBJ2-7

CDR3aa: CASSQYRASGYTF
CDR3nt: TGTGCCAGCAGCCAATACAGGGCGAGTGGCTACACCTTC
v_gene: TRBV14
abundance: NA
d_gene: NA
j_gene: TRBJ1-2

CDR3aa: CASSARVAGLHNEQFF
CDR3nt: TGTGCCAGCAGCGCTAGAGTAGCGGGACTCCACAATGAGCAGTTCTTC
v_gene: TRBV11-3
abundance: NA
d_gene: TRBD2
j_gene: TRBJ2-1

CDR3aa: CSVGGLAVYNEQFF
CDR3nt: TGCAGCGTTGGGGGACTAGCGGTTTATAATGAGCAGTTCTTC
v_gene: TRBV29-1
abundance: NA
d_gene: TRBD2
j_gene: TRBJ2-1

CDR3aa: CASRRVGVQETQYF
CDR3nt: TGTGCCAGCAGGAGAGTTGGCGTCCAAGAGACCCAGTACTTC
v_gene: TRBV2
abundance: NA
d_gene: NA
j_gene: TRBJ2-5

CDR3aa: CASSVGSGSFNEQFF
CDR3nt: TGTGCCAGCAGCGTTGGTAGCGGGAGTTTCAATGAGCAGTTCTTC
v_gene: TRBV9
abundance: NA
d_gene: TRBD2
j_gene: TRBJ2-1

CDR3aa: CASSRYGEKLFF
CDR3nt: TGTGCCAGCAGCAGGTACGGCGAAAAACTGTTTTTT
v_gene: TRBV3-1
abundance: NA
d_gene: NA
j_gene: TRBJ1-4

CDR3aa: CSVDTSGRGHSYEQYF
CDR3nt: TGCAGCGTTGATACTAGCGGGAGGGGCCACTCCTACGAGCAGTACTTC
v_gene: TRBV29-1
abundance: NA
d_gene: TRBD2
j_gene: TRBJ2-7

CDR3aa: CASSLAGGYEQFF
CDR3nt: TGTGCCAGCAGTTTGGCAGGGGGTTATGAGCAGTTCTTC
v_gene: TRBV12-3/TRBV12-4
abundance: NA
d_gene: TRBD1
j_gene: TRBJ2-1

CDR3aa: CSARDWSAATDTQYF
CDR3nt: TGCAGTGCTAGAGATTGGTCGGCTGCCACAGATACGCAGTATTTT
v_gene: TRBV20-1
abundance: NA
d_gene: NA
j_gene: TRBJ2-3

CDR3aa: CASSVQGSNQPQHF
CDR3nt: TGTGCCAGCAGTGTACAGGGGAGTAATCAGCCCCAGCATTTT
v_gene: TRBV27
abundance: NA
d_gene: TRBD1
j_gene: TRBJ1-5

CDR3aa: CASSLQTYNEQFF
CDR3nt: TGCGCCAGCAGTTTGCAGACCTACAATGAGCAGTTCTTC
v_gene: TRBV10-2
abundance: NA
d_gene: NA
j_gene: TRBJ2-1

CDR3aa: CASSQGRNTNYGYTF
CDR3nt: TGCGCCAGCAGCCAAGGAAGAAATACTAACTATGGCTACACCTTC
v_gene: TRBV4-1
abundance: NA
d_gene: NA
j_gene: TRBJ1-2

CDR3aa: CSVAGTAGNTIYF
CDR3nt: TGCAGCGTTGCCGGGACAGCTGGAAACACCATATATTTT
v_gene: TRBV29-1
abundance: NA
d_gene: TRBD1
j_gene: TRBJ1-3

CDR3aa: CASSLDGRGYGYTF
CDR3nt: TGTGCCAGCAGCTTGGACGGACGCGGCTATGGCTACACCTTC
v_gene: TRBV7-9
abundance: NA
d_gene: NA
j_gene: TRBJ1-2

CDR3aa: CASSYGTGWAGQPQHF
CDR3nt: TGTGCCAGCAGCTATGGAACAGGCTGGGCGGGTCAGCCCCAGCATTTT
v_gene: TRBV3-1
abundance: once
d_gene: NA
j_gene: TRBJ1-5

CDR3aa: CASSLLGKDEQYF
CDR3nt: TGTGCCAGCAGCTTACTAGGGAAGGACGAGCAGTACTTC
v_gene: TRBV7-9
abundance: NA
d_gene: NA
j_gene: TRBJ2-7